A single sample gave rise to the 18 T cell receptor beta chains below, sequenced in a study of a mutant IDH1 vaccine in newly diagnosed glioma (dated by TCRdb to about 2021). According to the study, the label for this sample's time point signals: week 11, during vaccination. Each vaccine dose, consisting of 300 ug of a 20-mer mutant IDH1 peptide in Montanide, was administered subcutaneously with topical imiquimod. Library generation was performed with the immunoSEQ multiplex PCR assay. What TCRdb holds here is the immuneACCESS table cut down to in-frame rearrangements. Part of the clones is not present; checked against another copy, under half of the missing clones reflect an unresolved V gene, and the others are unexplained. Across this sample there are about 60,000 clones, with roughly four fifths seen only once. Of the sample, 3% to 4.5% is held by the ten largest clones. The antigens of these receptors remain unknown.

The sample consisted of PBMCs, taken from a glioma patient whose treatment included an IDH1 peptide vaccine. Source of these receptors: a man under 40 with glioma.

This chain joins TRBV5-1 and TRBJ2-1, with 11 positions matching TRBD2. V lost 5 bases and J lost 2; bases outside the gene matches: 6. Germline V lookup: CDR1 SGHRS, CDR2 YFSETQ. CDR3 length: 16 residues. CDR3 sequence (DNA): TGCGCCAGCAGTCTAACTAGCGGGGGCCCCTACAATGAGCAGTTCTTC. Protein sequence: CASSLTSGGPYNEQFF.

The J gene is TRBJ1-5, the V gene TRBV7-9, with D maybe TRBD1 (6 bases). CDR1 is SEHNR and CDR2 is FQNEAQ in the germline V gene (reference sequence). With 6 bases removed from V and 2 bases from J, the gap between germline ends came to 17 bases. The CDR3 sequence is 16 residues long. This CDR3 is CASSLTGWGRNQPQHF. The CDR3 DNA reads TGTGCCAGCAGTCTTACAGGGTGGGGGCGCAATCAGCCCCAGCATTTT.

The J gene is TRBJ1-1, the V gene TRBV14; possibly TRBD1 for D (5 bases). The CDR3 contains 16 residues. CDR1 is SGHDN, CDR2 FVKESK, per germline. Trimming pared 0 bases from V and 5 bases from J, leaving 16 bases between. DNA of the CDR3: TGTGCCAGCAGCCAAGATGGAGACGCGGCAGGGACTGAAGCTTTCTTT. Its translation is CASSQDGDAAGTEAFF. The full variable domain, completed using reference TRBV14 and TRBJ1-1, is EAGVTQFPSHSVIEKGQTVTLRCDPISGHDNLYWYRRVMGKEIKFLLHFVKESKQDESGMPNNRFLAERTGGTYSTLKVQPAELEDSGVYFCASSQDGDAAGTEAFFGQGTRLTVV.

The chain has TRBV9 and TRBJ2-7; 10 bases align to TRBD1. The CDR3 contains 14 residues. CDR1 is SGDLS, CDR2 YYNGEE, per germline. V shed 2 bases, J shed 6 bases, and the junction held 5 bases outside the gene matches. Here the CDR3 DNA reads TGTGCCAGCAGCGTCGACAGGGGGCTGGGCGAGCAGTACTTC. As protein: CASSVDRGLGEQYF.

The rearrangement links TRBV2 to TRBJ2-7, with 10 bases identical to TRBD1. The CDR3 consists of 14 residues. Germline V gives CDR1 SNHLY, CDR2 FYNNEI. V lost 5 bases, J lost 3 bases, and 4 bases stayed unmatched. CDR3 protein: CASSPGQGIYEQYF. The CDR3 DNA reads TGTGCCAGCAGTCCGGGACAGGGGATCTACGAGCAGTACTTC.

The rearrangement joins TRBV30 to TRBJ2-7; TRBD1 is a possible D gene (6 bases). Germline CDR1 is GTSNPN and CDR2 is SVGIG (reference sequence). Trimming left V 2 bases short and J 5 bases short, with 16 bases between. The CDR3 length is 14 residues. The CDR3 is CAWSSRGLYDEQYF. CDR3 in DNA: TGTGCCTGGAGTTCCAGGGGCCTATATGACGAGCAGTACTTC.

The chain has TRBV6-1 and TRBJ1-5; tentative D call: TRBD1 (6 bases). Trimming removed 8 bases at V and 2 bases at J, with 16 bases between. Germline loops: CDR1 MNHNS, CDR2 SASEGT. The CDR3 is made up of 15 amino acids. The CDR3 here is CASGGTKKRNQPQHF. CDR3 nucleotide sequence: TGTGCCAGCGGAGGGACAAAAAAACGCAATCAGCCCCAGCATTTT.

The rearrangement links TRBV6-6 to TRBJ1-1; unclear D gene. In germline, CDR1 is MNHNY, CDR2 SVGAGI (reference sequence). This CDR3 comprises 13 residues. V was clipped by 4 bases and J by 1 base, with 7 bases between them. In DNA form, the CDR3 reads TGTGCCAGCAGTTGGCAGAAGAACACTGAAGCTTTCTTT. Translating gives CASSWQKNTEAFF.

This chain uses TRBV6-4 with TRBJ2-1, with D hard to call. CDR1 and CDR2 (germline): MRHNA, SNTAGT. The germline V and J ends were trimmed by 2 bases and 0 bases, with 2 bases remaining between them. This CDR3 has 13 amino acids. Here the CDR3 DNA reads TGTGCCAGCAGTGACAACTCCTACAATGAGCAGTTCTTC. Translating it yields CASSDNSYNEQFF.

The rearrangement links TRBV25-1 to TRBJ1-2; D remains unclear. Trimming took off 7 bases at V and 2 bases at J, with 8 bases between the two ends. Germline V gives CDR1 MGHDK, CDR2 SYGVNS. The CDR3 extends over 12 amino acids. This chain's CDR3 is CASNRENYGYTF. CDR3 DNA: TGTGCCAGCAATAGGGAGAACTATGGCTACACCTTC.

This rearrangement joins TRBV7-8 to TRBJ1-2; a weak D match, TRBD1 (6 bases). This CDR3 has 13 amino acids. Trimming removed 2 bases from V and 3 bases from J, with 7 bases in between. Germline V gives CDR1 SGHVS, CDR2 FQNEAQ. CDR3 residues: CASSLNRDYGYTF. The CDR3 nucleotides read TGTGCCAGCAGCTTAAACAGGGACTATGGCTACACCTTC.

The CDR3 sequence is CASSIRPELSVGNTIYF. CDR3 coding DNA: TGTGCCAGTAGTATCCGCCCAGAACTCTCGGTTGGAAACACCATATATTTT. The rearrangement uses TRBV19 and TRBJ1-3; D not certain. V lost 3 bases and J 3 bases, leaving 18 bases between the germline ends. In germline, CDR1 is LNHDA, CDR2 SQIVND (reference sequence). The CDR3 extends over 17 amino acids. Based on the CDR3 plus reference TRBV19 and TRBJ1-3, the full variable domain is DGGITQSPKYLFRKEGQNVTLSCEQNLNHDAMYWYRQDPGQGLRLIYYSQIVNDFQKGDIAEGYSVSREKKESFPLTVTSAQKNPTAFYLCASSIRPELSVGNTIYFGEGSWLTVV.

The CDR3, as DNA: TGTGCCAGCAGCTTTAATCCCCCGCTCTACGAGCAGTACTTC. The encoded protein is CASSFNPPLYEQYF. The chain is built from TRBV7-7 and TRBJ2-7, with no clear D. The CDR3 is 14 amino acids. CDR1 and CDR2 from the germline V gene are SSHAT and FNYEAQ (reference sequence). V was pared by 3 bases and J by 3 bases, with 12 bases between. The variable domain in full, completed from reference TRBV7-7 and TRBJ2-7, reads GAGVSQSPRYKVTKRGQDVTLRCDPISSHATLYWYQQALGQGPEFLTYFNYEAQPDKSGLPSDRFSAERPEGSISTLTIQRTEQRDSAMYRCASSFNPPLYEQYFGPGTRLTVT.

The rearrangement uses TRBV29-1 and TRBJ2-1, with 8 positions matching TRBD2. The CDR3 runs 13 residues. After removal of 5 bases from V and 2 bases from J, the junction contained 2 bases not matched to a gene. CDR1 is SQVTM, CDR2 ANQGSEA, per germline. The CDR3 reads CSVHGRAYNEQFF. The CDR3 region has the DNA TGCAGCGTTCACGGGAGGGCCTACAATGAGCAGTTCTTC.

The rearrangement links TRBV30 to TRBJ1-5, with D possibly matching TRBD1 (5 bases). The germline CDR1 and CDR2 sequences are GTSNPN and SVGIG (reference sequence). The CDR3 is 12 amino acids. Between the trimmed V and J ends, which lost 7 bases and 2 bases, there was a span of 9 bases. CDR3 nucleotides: TGTGCCTTTTCACAGGGCAATCAGCCCCAGCATTTT. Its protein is CAFSQGNQPQHF.

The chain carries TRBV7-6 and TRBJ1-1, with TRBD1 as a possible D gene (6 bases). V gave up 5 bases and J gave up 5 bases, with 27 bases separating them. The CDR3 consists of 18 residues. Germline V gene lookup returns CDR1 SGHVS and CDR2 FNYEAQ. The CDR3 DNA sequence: TGTGCCAGCAGCATACCCAAGAGGGGGTCGCGGGAAGATACTGAAGCTTTCTTT. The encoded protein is CASSIPKRGSREDTEAFF. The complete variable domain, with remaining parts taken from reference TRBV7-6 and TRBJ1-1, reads GAGVSQSPRYKVTKRGQDVALRCDPISGHVSLYWYRQALGQGPEFLTYFNYEAQQDKSGLPNDRFSAERPEGSISTLTIQRTEQRDSAMYRCASSIPKRGSREDTEAFFGQGTRLTVV.

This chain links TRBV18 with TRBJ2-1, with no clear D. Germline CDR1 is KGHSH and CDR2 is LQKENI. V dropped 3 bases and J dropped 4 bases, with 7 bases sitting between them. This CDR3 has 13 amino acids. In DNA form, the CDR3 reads TGTGCCAGCTCACCCCCTGGTTACAATGAGCAGTTCTTC. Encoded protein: CASSPPGYNEQFF.

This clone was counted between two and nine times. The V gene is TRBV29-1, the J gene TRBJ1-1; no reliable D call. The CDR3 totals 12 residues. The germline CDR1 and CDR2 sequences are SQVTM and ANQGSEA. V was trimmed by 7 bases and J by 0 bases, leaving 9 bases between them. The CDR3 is CSGMGLNTEAFF. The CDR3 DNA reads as TGCAGCGGTATGGGTCTGAACACTGAAGCTTTCTTT.